This is a list of T cell receptor beta chains from one sample in a study of blood T cells in healthy people across ages. TCRdb independently ran MiXCR on the 5' RACE reads; one entry per CDR3 protein. The sample holds 760,000 or so distinct CDR3 sequences; around 25% are singletons and the top ten take 9.4%. These data are also associated with another study on T cells of mothers and their children.

The specimen sequenced was blood. These receptors were taken from a boy younger than 18 in good health. The CDR3 runs from the conserved cysteine through the conserved F or W. The order of the fields is clone size, J gene, D gene, V gene, CDR3 DNA, CDR3 protein. The D gene is left open where the match is weak. Part of the rows lack a size; the others show once, few, many or a class for expanded clones.

abundance: once; j_gene: TRBJ2-6; d_gene: .; v_gene: TRBV11-2; CDR3nt: TGTGCCAGCAGCTCACCTAGTGGGGGTGATCGGGCCAACGTCCTGACTTTC; CDR3aa: CASSSPSGGDRANVLTF
abundance: .; j_gene: TRBJ2-2; d_gene: .; v_gene: TRBV9; CDR3nt: TGTGCCAGCAGCGTTAACAGGGCGAACACCGGGGAGCTGTTTTTT; CDR3aa: CASSVNRANTGELFF
abundance: few; j_gene: TRBJ2-5; d_gene: .; v_gene: TRBV29-1; CDR3nt: TGCAGCAACCAACAGGGAGGCGAGACCCAGTACTTC; CDR3aa: CSNQQGGETQYF
abundance: few; j_gene: TRBJ1-3; d_gene: .; v_gene: TRBV5-1; CDR3nt: TGCGCCAGCAGCTTGGTACCGGGCTCCGAGAGCTCTGGAAACACCATATATTTT; CDR3aa: CASSLVPGSESSGNTIYF
abundance: few; j_gene: TRBJ1-5; d_gene: .; v_gene: TRBV7-8; CDR3nt: TGTGCCAGCAGCTTAGAAACTGATCAGCCCCAGCATTTT; CDR3aa: CASSLETDQPQHF
abundance: .; j_gene: TRBJ1-2; d_gene: TRBD1; v_gene: TRBV6-5; CDR3nt: TGTGCCAGCAGAACCAATCAGGGGGCGCTTGGCTACACCTTC; CDR3aa: CASRTNQGALGYTF
abundance: .; j_gene: TRBJ1-5; d_gene: .; v_gene: TRBV28; CDR3nt: TGTGCCAGCAGTCCCCTTTCGGGAAATAGCAATCAGCCCCAGCATTTT; CDR3aa: CASSPLSGNSNQPQHF
abundance: .; j_gene: TRBJ2-1; d_gene: TRBD2; v_gene: TRBV3-1; CDR3nt: TGTGCCAGCAGCCGAGCAGGGTCGATAGCGGGGGGGGATAGGACCTACAATGAGCAGTTCTTC; CDR3aa: CASSRAGSIAGGDRTYNEQFF
abundance: .; j_gene: TRBJ2-3; d_gene: TRBD1; v_gene: TRBV6-5; CDR3nt: TGTGCCAGCAGTTACTCAAGACAGGGATTAGAAGTTTTT; CDR3aa: CASSYSRQGLEVF
abundance: few; j_gene: TRBJ2-7; d_gene: .; v_gene: TRBV4-3; CDR3nt: TGCGCCAGCAGCTCCAGGAGGAACTACGAGCAGTACTTC; CDR3aa: CASSSRRNYEQYF
abundance: .; j_gene: TRBJ2-7; d_gene: .; v_gene: TRBV12-3/TRBV12-4; CDR3nt: TGTGCCAGCAGTCCCCCCCTAGGCATTGGATCCTACGAGCAGTACTTC; CDR3aa: CASSPPLGIGSYEQYF
abundance: few; j_gene: TRBJ1-2; d_gene: .; v_gene: TRBV4-3; CDR3nt: TGCGCCAGCAGCCAGGACTTGACAGCAATCTATGGCTACACCTTC; CDR3aa: CASSQDLTAIYGYTF
abundance: .; j_gene: TRBJ2-3; d_gene: .; v_gene: TRBV11-2; CDR3nt: TGTGCCAGCAGCTTAGTTCACCCTCCCGGGGCGGGAAGCTTCACAGATACGCAGTATTTT; CDR3aa: CASSLVHPPGAGSFTDTQYF
abundance: few; j_gene: TRBJ2-1; d_gene: .; v_gene: TRBV4-2; CDR3nt: TGTGCCAGCACCGGCCCCCCGTACAATGAGCAGTTCTTC; CDR3aa: CASTGPPYNEQFF
abundance: .; j_gene: TRBJ2-5; d_gene: .; v_gene: TRBV7-2; CDR3nt: TGTGCCAGCAGTTCGGCCCGGACTCGTCAAGAGACCCAGTACTTC; CDR3aa: CASSSARTRQETQYF
abundance: .; j_gene: TRBJ1-4; d_gene: .; v_gene: TRBV27; CDR3nt: TGTGCCAGCACTACCGGCTCAACTAATGAAAAACTGTTTTTT; CDR3aa: CASTTGSTNEKLFF
abundance: .; j_gene: TRBJ2-5; d_gene: .; v_gene: TRBV20-1; CDR3nt: TGCAGTGCTAGATCTAGTTCGGACAGCGGAGAGACCCAGTACTTC; CDR3aa: CSARSSSDSGETQYF